These 2 T cell receptor beta chains were all obtained from the same sample, sequenced in a study of vaccination effects on CD4 cells after COVID-19. No antigens are known for them. CD4+ T cells specific for antigen were expanded with viral peptide pools by the ViraFEST assay before sequencing. Having been cultured for less than 13 days, the cells underwent CD4+ T cell isolation. All vaccine recipients tested negative for nucleocapsid antibodies and had never contracted SARS-CoV-2 infection. The protocol was immunoSEQ multiplex PCR, while the TCRdb copy is restricted to in-frame clones and leaves out a portion. The table includes 25,000 to 30,000 clones, roughly 73% detected once. The sequenced sample was CD4+ T cells from PBMCs cultured with HCoV-NL63 spike peptides, obtained before COVID-19 vaccination. Receptor source: a human donor who received a COVID-19 vaccine.

The chain joins TRBV11-2 to TRBJ2-1, with a possible D match to TRBD1 (6 bases). This CDR3 is built from 16 residues. Trimming shortened V by 1 base and J by 7 bases, and 17 bases separated the two germline ends. Germline assignment: CDR1 SGHAT and CDR2 FQNNGV. This CDR3 reads CASSLVVAGVLNEQFF. Written as DNA, the CDR3 is TGTGCCAGCAGCTTAGTCGTGGCAGGGGTGCTTAATGAGCAGTTCTTC. Combining the CDR3 with reference TRBV11-2 and TRBJ2-1 gives the whole variable domain EAGVAQSPRYKIIEKRQSVAFWCNPISGHATLYWYQQILGQGPKLLIQFQNNGVVDDSQLPKDRFSAERLKGVDSTLKIQPAKLEDSAVYLCASSLVVAGVLNEQFFGPGTRLTVL.

The V and J genes are TRBV5-4 and TRBJ2-2; 12 bases match TRBD2. The trim removed 4 bases at V and 4 bases at J, leaving 5 bases unmatched. This CDR3 region has 16 residues. In germline, CDR1 is SGHNT, CDR2 YYREEE (reference sequence). The CDR3 is CASSRTSGGPTGELFF. CDR3 DNA: TGTGCCAGCAGCCGAACTAGCGGGGGGCCCACCGGGGAGCTGTTTTTT.